This paragraph covers one TCR beta chain sequence. These data come from a study of shared clonotypes between healthy human individuals. Naive CD8 cells lacked CD45RO and underwent positive selection for CCR7, leaving out terminally differentiated effector memory CD45RA+ cells. Using immunoSEQ multiplex PCR, the repertoire was profiled, and TCRdb retains in-frame clones only, with some absent. The sample holds about 2,100,000 clones, approximately 94% seen once. The source is a man younger than 35 in good health. Some clones in this sample may be carry-over from other donors' samples. The sequenced sample consisted of naive CD8+ T cells from PBMCs.

The CDR3 sequence: CASRKGLAVNEQFF. CDR3 coding DNA: TGTGCCAGCAGAAAGGGACTAGCCGTTAATGAGCAGTTCTTC. This chain uses TRBV27 with TRBJ2-1, with TRBD2 matching 9 bases. In germline, CDR1 is MNHEY, CDR2 SMNVEV (reference sequence). V was pared by 6 bases and J by 7 bases, with 7 bases of the junction left unmatched. The CDR3 runs to 14 residues.